The 31 T cell receptor beta chains in this list originate from one sample, sequenced in a study of diagnostic markers for celiac disease. TCRdb reprocessed the reads, keeping one entry per CDR3 protein, no DNA. This sample carries under 6,000 distinct CDR3 sequences, with 5% to 7% going to the ten biggest clones. The sequenced sample consisted of either unsorted cells or a sorted T cell fraction (not recorded which). These receptors came from a human donor. This table probably holds off-target reads from a library built for another chain.

The gene calls are TRBV7-2 and TRBJ2-7; the TRBD2 assignment by TCRdb is unverifiable without DNA. Germline lookup yields CDR1 SGHTA and CDR2 FQGNSA. CDR3 size: 18 residues. The CDR3 region is CASSPEGSGGVISFEQYF.

V is TRBV2 and J is TRBJ1-3; TCRdb returns TRBD1, unconfirmable since there is no DNA. Germline V gene lookup returns CDR1 SNHLY and CDR2 FYNNEI. CDR3 length: 13 residues. The chain's CDR3 is CASGQSSGNTIYF.

V usage is TRBV29-1 and J usage is TRBJ1-1. The CDR3 runs 14 residues. Germline V gene data show CDR1 as SQVTM and CDR2 as ANQGSEA. The CDR3 sequence: CSVEKARGNTEAFF.

The chain recombines TRBV9 with TRBJ2-1; with no DNA, the TCRdb D assignment of TRBD2 cannot be verified. Per germline, CDR1 SGDLS and CDR2 YYNGEE. This CDR3 region has 16 residues. CDR3 region: CASSRTSGSGLNEQFF. The whole variable domain, filled in from reference TRBV9 and TRBJ2-1, reads DSGVTQTPKHLITATGQRVTLRCSPRSGDLSVYWYQQSLDQGLQFLIQYYNGEERAKGNILERFSAQQFPDLHSELNLSSLELGDSALYFCASSRTSGSGLNEQFFGPGTRLTVL.

The CDR3 spells CASSLDSTDTQYF. The chain combines TRBV5-1 with TRBJ2-3. Germline V gives CDR1 SGHRS, CDR2 YFSETQ. CDR3 size: 13 residues.

The chain recombines TRBV12-3 or TRBV12-4 with TRBJ1-1. The CDR3 totals 13 residues. This chain's CDR3 is CASSFGSYTEAFF.

The gene calls are TRBV2 and TRBJ2-1; TCRdb outputs TRBD2, but without DNA this stays unchecked. This CDR3 is built from 14 residues. Looked up from germline, CDR1 is SNHLY and CDR2 is FYNNEI. The CDR3 reads CASSGEGVYNEQFF.

The chain uses TRBV12-3 or TRBV12-4 and TRBJ2-1; TCRdb reports TRBD1, a call that lacks DNA to check it against. The CDR3 loop spans 14 amino acids. The CDR3 reads CASSFSQGANEQFF.

The chain couples TRBV18 to TRBJ1-1; TCRdb selects TRBD1, and the lack of DNA leaves this call unchecked. The CDR3 sequence is 15 residues long. Germline loops: CDR1 KGHSH, CDR2 LQKENI. The CDR3 is CASSPSQGLTTEAFF.

The chain combines TRBV12-3 or TRBV12-4 with TRBJ1-2; TCRdb calls TRBD1, which cannot be checked without DNA. This CDR3 has 13 amino acids. The CDR3 spells CASSPGTDYGYTF.

The chain carries TRBV2 and TRBJ1-6; TCRdb indicates TRBD1, and absent DNA this call remains unverified. Germline CDR1 SNHLY, CDR2 FYNNEI. CDR3 length equals 14 residues. The CDR3 protein is CASRLDREDSPLHF.

CDR3 residues: CARGTGNNSPLHF. The rearrangement uses TRBV30 and TRBJ1-6; the D call of TRBD1 rests on TCRdb alone, since no DNA is present to check it. The CDR3 is made up of 13 amino acids. Germline V gene sequence: CDR1 GTSNPN, CDR2 SVGIG (reference sequence).

This chain uses TRBV5-5 with TRBJ1-4; TCRdb picks TRBD1, but there is no DNA to check that call. CDR3 length equals 14 residues. The germline V gene encodes CDR1 SGHKS and CDR2 YYEKEE (reference sequence). The CDR3 is CASSFEGAWEKLFF.

The CDR3 sequence: CASSQDLPGGQRTDTQYF. The chain links TRBV4-3 to TRBJ2-3; TCRdb lists TRBD1, though no DNA is available to test this call. The CDR3 loop spans 18 amino acids. Germline V gene sequence: CDR1 LGHNA, CDR2 YSLEER.

The V call is TRBV9, the J call TRBJ2-1; as DNA is missing, the TRBD2 call by TCRdb cannot be tested. The CDR3 length is 15 residues. Germline CDR1 reads SGDLS; CDR2 reads YYNGEE. The CDR3 here is CASGPVLARDNEQFF.

The V gene is TRBV12-3 or TRBV12-4, the J gene TRBJ1-2. This CDR3 is 12 amino acids long. The CDR3 reads CASSLADRGYTF.

The rearrangement links TRBV4-3 to TRBJ1-6; the D call from TCRdb, TRBD1, cannot be confirmed without DNA. The CDR3 contains 14 residues. Looked up from germline, CDR1 is LGHNA and CDR2 is YSLEER. This chain's CDR3 is CASSQAYRGRPLHF.

By frequency, this clonotype registers medium-sized (0.01 to 0.1%). The CDR3 protein is CASSGRPRYGYTF. The rearrangement links TRBV10-2 to TRBJ1-2. This CDR3 contains 13 residues. Germline V lookup: CDR1 WSHSY, CDR2 SAAADI.

The chain combines TRBV12-3 or TRBV12-4 with TRBJ2-7. The CDR3 has 12 amino acids. The CDR3: CASSKEIYEQYF.

V gene TRBV20-1 combines with J gene TRBJ1-1. Germline V gives CDR1 DFQATT, CDR2 SNEGSKA (reference sequence). The CDR3 spans 17 residues. CDR3 amino acids: CSARDISGRASETEAFF.

This clonotype ranks as medium-sized in terms of frequency. The chain joins TRBV4-1 to TRBJ1-2; the TCRdb D gene call, TRBD1, has no DNA to confirm it. This CDR3 comprises 15 residues. CDR1 MGHRA and CDR2 YSYEKL come from the germline V gene. The CDR3 spells CASSQVGGSNYGYTF.

The chain carries TRBV12-3 or TRBV12-4 and TRBJ2-7; TCRdb outputs TRBD1, but without DNA this stays unchecked. This CDR3 is 15 amino acids long. CDR3 in amino acids: CASSRREGQVYEQYF.

The rearrangement uses TRBV27 and TRBJ2-5; the TCRdb D gene call, TRBD2, has no DNA to confirm it. The CDR3 consists of 18 residues. In germline, CDR1 is MNHEY, CDR2 SMNVEV (reference sequence). The CDR3 region is CASSFGISSGGNQETQYF.

The V gene is TRBV3-1, the J gene TRBJ2-7; with no DNA, the TCRdb D assignment of TRBD2 cannot be verified. The CDR3 loop spans 14 amino acids. CDR1 is LGHDT and CDR2 is YNNKEL in the germline V gene (reference sequence). This CDR3 reads CASSLAGGPDEQYF.

This chain links TRBV20-1 with TRBJ1-2. Germline V lookup: CDR1 DFQATT, CDR2 SNEGSKA (reference sequence). This CDR3 region has 14 residues. The CDR3 here is CSASSRGNADGYTF.

Frequency places this clonotype as medium-sized. CDR3: CASSGRWNEQYF. This chain joins TRBV14 and TRBJ2-7; the TCRdb D gene call, TRBD2, has no DNA to confirm it. CDR1 and CDR2 (germline): SGHDN, FVKESK. This CDR3 contains 12 residues.

This clonotype is medium-sized by frequency. V usage is TRBV14 and J usage is TRBJ1-1; with no DNA, the TCRdb D assignment of TRBD1 cannot be verified. Germline-derived CDR1 and CDR2 are SGHDN and FVKESK. This CDR3 has 15 amino acids. The CDR3 protein is CASSQAGALNTEAFF.

V usage is TRBV12-3 or TRBV12-4 and J usage is TRBJ2-2; TCRdb's D call of TRBD1 is untestable without DNA. The length of the CDR3 is 14 residues. The CDR3: CASSTGPGSRELFF.

The V call is TRBV4-1, the J call TRBJ1-4. The CDR3 sequence is 12 residues long. The germline V gene has CDR1 MGHRA and CDR2 YSYEKL. CDR3: CASSPIGEKLFF.

The gene calls are TRBV12-3 or TRBV12-4 and TRBJ1-2. This CDR3 is 12 amino acids long. Here the CDR3 reads CASSPTDRGYTF.

This clonotype is called medium-sized based on its frequency. J is TRBJ1-3 and V is TRBV3-1. The germline CDR1 and CDR2 sequences are LGHDT and YNNKEL (reference sequence). The CDR3 covers 13 residues. The CDR3 loop reads CASSQDPGIAIYF.